A single sample gave rise to the 11 T cell receptor beta chains below, sequenced in a study of blood T cell repertoires in COVID-19. Clones were read by immunoSEQ multiplex PCR, and TCRdb kept only the in-frame ones, dropping some. The table shows 90,000 to 100,000 clones, with roughly four fifths occurring only once. Sequencing input: peripheral blood. The source is a man in his sixties with acute or convalescent COVID-19.

The CDR3 DNA is TGTGCCAGCAGCTCAAACAGGGGGCGAGTCGATGAGCAGTTCTTC. It yields the protein CASSSNRGRVDEQFF. This chain connects TRBV7-9 to TRBJ2-1; 9 bases map to TRBD1. CDR1 is SEHNR, CDR2 FQNEAQ, per germline (reference sequence). Trimming cost V 4 bases and J 8 bases; bases outside gene matches: 9. The CDR3 extends over 15 amino acids. Looking up the rest from reference TRBV7-9 and TRBJ2-1 gives the full variable domain: DTGVSQNPRHKITKRGQNVTFRCDPISEHNRLYWYRQTLGQGPEFLTYFQNEAQLEKSRLLSDRFSAERPKGSFSTLEIQRTEQGDSAMYLCASSSNRGRVDEQFFGPGTRLTVL.

This clone was recorded once. V is TRBV5-8 and J is TRBJ1-1, with 8 nucleotides matching TRBD1. V shed 4 bases and J 3 bases; nucleotides not matched to a gene: 5. The CDR3 has 14 residues. Germline CDR1 SGHTS, CDR2 YDEGEE. CDR3 sequence: CASSPMDRDTEAFF. The CDR3 DNA reads TGTGCCAGCAGCCCGATGGACAGGGACACTGAAGCTTTCTTT.

Here the CDR3 DNA reads TGTGCCAGCTCTCGGACAGGGGGAGAGACCCAGTACTTC. As protein: CASSRTGGETQYF. The genes are TRBV18 and TRBJ2-5, with 10 bases that match TRBD1. From germline, CDR1 is KGHSH and CDR2 LQKENI. Unmatched junction bases numbered 2, after V lost 6 bases and J lost 4 bases. The CDR3 contains 13 residues.

The V and J genes are TRBV24-1 and TRBJ1-2, with D perhaps TRBD1 (6 bases). V lost 7 bases and J 4 bases, leaving 9 bases between the germline ends. CDR1 is KGHDR and CDR2 is SFDVKD in the germline V gene. The CDR3 consists of 12 residues. In nucleotides, the CDR3 is TGTGCCACCAGCCAACAGGGCTATGGCTACACCTTC. Translating gives CATSQQGYGYTF.

The rearrangement joins TRBV4-2 to TRBJ1-1, with D uncertain. Germline loops: CDR1 LGHNA, CDR2 YNFKEQ. This CDR3 has 14 amino acids. V was pared by 0 bases and J by 1 base, with 6 bases between. The CDR3 bases are TGTGCCAGCAGCCAAGATCTTAGGAACACTGAAGCTTTCTTT. Translated: CASSQDLRNTEAFF.

This rearrangement joins TRBV18 to TRBJ1-2, with D maybe TRBD1 (5 bases). In germline, CDR1 is KGHSH, CDR2 LQKENI. The V and J ends lost 0 bases and 2 bases respectively, with 7 bases between them. This CDR3 contains 14 residues. The CDR3 here is CASSPPNRNYGYTF. CDR3 coding DNA: TGTGCCAGCTCACCACCAAACAGGAACTATGGCTACACCTTC.

V and J are TRBV6-2 or TRBV6-3 and TRBJ1-3, with 10 bases that match TRBD1. There are 15 residues in the CDR3. Looked up from germline, CDR1 is MNHEY and CDR2 is SVGEGT. The ends lost 2 bases at V and 6 bases at J; junction bases unmatched: 4. The CDR3 spells CASSYDRGLSNTIYF. DNA of the CDR3: TGTGCCAGCAGTTACGACAGGGGGCTTTCAAACACCATATATTTT.

This clone was recorded a few times. V is TRBV27 and J is TRBJ2-1; 11 nucleotides agree with TRBD1. CDR3 length: 16 amino acids. V shed 6 bases, J shed 0 bases, and the junction held 4 bases outside the gene matches. CDR1 and CDR2 from the germline V gene are MNHEY and SMNVEV (reference sequence). The CDR3 region has the DNA TGTGCCAGCAGCCCAGGGACAGGGGGCTCCTACAATGAGCAGTTCTTC. It specifies CASSPGTGGSYNEQFF.

The chain uses TRBV11-2 and TRBJ1-2; possible D gene TRBD1, 5 bases. Trimming took 0 bases from V and 5 from J, leaving 13 bases between them. From germline, CDR1 is SGHAT and CDR2 FQNNGV. The CDR3 spans 15 residues. CDR3: CASSLEAGDWYGYTF. In DNA form, the CDR3 reads TGTGCCAGCAGCTTAGAGGCGGGGGATTGGTATGGCTACACCTTC.

This clone showed up just once. The chain uses TRBV4-1 and TRBJ1-2; 10 bases fit TRBD1. The junction had 13 bases not matched to a gene; V was cut back by 4 bases and J by 5 bases. The length of the CDR3 is 17 residues. Germline V CDR1 and CDR2: MGHRA, YSYEKL. CDR3 sequence: CASSPYQTGGVIYGYTF. DNA of the CDR3: TGCGCCAGCAGCCCCTACCAGACAGGGGGCGTAATTTATGGCTACACCTTC.

This clone has just one count. This sequence joins TRBV5-6 and TRBJ1-6; 7 bases agree with TRBD1. V dropped 1 base and J dropped 6; count of bases not matched to a gene: 1. There are 14 residues in the CDR3. Germline CDR1 reads SGHDT; CDR2 reads YYEEEE. The CDR3 here is CASSLRGLNSPLHF. The CDR3 DNA reads TGTGCCAGCAGCTTGAGGGGGCTTAATTCACCCCTCCACTTT.